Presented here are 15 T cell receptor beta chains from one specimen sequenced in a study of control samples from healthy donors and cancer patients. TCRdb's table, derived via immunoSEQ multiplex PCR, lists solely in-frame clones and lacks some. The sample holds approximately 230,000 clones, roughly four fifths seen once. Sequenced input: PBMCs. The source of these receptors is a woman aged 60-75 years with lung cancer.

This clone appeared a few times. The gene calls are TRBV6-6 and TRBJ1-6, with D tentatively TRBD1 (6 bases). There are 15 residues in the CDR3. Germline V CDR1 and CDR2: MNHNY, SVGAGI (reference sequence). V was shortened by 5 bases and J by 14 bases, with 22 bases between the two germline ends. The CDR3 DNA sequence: TGTGCCAGCAGTCCCCGGAGGGGGTATAATGTAACCCTCCACTTT. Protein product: CASSPRRGYNVTLHF.

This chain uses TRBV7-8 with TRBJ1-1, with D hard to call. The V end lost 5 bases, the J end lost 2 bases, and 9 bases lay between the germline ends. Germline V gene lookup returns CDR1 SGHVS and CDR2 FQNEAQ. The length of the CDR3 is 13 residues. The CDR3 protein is CASSGRANTEAFF. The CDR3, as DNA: TGTGCCAGCAGCGGAAGGGCCAACACTGAAGCTTTCTTT. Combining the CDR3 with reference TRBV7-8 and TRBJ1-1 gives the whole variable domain GAGVSQSPRYKVAKRGQDVALRCDPISGHVSLFWYQQALGQGPEFLTYFQNEAQLDKSGLPSDRFFAERPEGSVSTLKIQRTQQEDSAVYLCASSGRANTEAFFGQGTRLTVV.

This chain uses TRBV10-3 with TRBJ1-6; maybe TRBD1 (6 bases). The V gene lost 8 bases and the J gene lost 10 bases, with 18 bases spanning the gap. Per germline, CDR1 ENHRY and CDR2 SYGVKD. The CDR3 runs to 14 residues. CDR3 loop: CAIGLQGVESPLHF. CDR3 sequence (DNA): TGTGCCATCGGCTTACAGGGCGTTGAGTCACCCCTCCACTTT.

The CDR3 bases are TGCGCCAGCAGCCAAAGGACCCAGGGACAGGGGAACACAGATACGCAGTATTTT. Its protein product is CASSQRTQGQGNTDTQYF. This chain links TRBV4-1 with TRBJ2-3; 10 bases map to TRBD1. Germline V gene data show CDR1 as MGHRA and CDR2 as YSYEKL. V shed 2 bases and J 2 bases; nucleotides not matched to a gene: 10. This CDR3 region has 18 residues.

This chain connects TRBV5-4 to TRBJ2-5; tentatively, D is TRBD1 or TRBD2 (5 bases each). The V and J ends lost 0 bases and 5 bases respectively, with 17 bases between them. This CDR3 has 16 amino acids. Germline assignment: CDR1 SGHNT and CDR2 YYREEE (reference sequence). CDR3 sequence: CASSLAGAPPGETQYF. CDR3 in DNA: TGTGCCAGCAGCTTGGCTGGGGCGCCTCCGGGGGAGACCCAGTACTTC.

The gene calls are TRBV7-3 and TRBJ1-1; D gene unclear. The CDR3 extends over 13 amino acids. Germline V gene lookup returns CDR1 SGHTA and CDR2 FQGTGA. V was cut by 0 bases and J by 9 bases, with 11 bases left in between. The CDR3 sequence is CASSLTIQDQAFF. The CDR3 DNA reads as TGTGCCAGCAGCTTAACAATCCAGGATCAAGCTTTCTTT.

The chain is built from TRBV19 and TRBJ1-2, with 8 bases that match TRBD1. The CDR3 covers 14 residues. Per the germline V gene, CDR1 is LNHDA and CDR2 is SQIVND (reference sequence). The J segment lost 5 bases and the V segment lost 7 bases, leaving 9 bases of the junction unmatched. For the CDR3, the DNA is TGTGCCAGTACTACAGGGACAGGCGGGTATGGCTACACCTTC. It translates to CASTTGTGGYGYTF.

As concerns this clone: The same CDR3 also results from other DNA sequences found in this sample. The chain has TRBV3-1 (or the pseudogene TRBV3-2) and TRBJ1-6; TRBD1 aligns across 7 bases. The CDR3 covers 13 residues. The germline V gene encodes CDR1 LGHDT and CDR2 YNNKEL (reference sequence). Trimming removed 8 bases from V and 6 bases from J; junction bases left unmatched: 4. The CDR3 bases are TGTGCCAGCGGGACAGCACTTAATTCACCCCTCCACTTT. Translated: CASGTALNSPLHF.

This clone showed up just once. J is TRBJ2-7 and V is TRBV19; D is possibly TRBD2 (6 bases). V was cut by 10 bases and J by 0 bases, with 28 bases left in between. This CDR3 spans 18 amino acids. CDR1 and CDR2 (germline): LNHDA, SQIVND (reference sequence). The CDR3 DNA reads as TGTGCCACCACCGAGAGGTTCATGGGTGCGGGAAGCTCCTACGAGCAGTACTTC. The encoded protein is CATTERFMGAGSSYEQYF. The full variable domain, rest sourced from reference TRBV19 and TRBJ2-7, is DGGITQSPKYLFRKEGQNVTLSCEQNLNHDAMYWYRQDPGQGLRLIYYSQIVNDFQKGDIAEGYSVSREKKESFPLTVTSAQKNPTAFYLCATTERFMGAGSSYEQYFGPGTRLTVT.

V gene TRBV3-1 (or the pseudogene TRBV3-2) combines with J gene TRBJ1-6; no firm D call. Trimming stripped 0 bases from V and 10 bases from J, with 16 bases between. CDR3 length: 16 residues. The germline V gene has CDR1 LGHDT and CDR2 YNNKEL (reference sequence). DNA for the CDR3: TGTGCCAGCAGCCAAGATCTCACGGGGAAAGGGTCACCCCTCCACTTT. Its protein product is CASSQDLTGKGSPLHF.

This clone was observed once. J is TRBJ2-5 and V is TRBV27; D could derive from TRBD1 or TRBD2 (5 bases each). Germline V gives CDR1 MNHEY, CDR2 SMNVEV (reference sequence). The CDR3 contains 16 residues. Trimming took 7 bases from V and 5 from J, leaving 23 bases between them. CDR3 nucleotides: TGTGCCAGCACCACAAGGGGCAGTCTTCCGGGGGAGACCCAGTACTTC. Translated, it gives CASTTRGSLPGETQYF.

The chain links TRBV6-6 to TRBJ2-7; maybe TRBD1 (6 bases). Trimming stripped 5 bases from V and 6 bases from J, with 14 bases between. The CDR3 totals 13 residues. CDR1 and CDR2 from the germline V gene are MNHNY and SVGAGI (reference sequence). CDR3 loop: CASSPGLGGEQYF. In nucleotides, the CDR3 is TGTGCCAGCAGTCCGGGCCTAGGGGGCGAGCAGTACTTC.

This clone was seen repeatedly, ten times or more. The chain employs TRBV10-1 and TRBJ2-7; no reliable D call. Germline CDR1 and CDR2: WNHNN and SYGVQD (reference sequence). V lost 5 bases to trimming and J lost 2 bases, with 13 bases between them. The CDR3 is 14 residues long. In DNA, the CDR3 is TGCGCCAGCAGTAGAGGCGTCGGAACCTACGAGCAGTACTTC. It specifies CASSRGVGTYEQYF.

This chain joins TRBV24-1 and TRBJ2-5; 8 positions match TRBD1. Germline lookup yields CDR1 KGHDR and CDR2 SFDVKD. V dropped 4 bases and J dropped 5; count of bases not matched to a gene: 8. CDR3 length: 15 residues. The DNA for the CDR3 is TGTGCCACCAGTGACAGCTGGACAGGGCGGGAGACCCAGTACTTC. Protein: CATSDSWTGRETQYF.

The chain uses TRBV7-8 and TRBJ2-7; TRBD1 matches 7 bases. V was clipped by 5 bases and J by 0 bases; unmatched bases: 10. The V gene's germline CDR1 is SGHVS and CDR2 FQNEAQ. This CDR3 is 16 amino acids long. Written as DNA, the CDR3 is TGTGCCAGCAGCCTAAAGACAGGGCTCCTCTCCTACGAGCAGTACTTC. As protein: CASSLKTGLLSYEQYF.